These T cell receptor beta chains were read from a single sample in a study of beta chain features in type 1 diabetes. Some clones are missing from TCRdb's copy, which holds only in-frame ones; the method was immunoSEQ multiplex PCR. Of more than 50,000 clones listed, around three fifths are singletons. Sequenced input: Tregs from blood. The receptor set was obtained from a woman aged 18-30 years in good health. Both conserved end residues are part of each CDR3. Each record gives: CDR3 length, J gene, D gene, V gene, clone size, CDR3 DNA, CDR3 protein. A D gene is named only where the DNA matches it firmly. Size is stated for part of the rows, as once, few or many counts, or as a class when the clone is expanded.

17,TRBJ2-7,TRBD2,TRBV7-8,NA,TGTGCCAGCAGTTATCCCCCGGGACTACCATTCTCCTACGAGCAGTACTTC,CASSYPPGLPFSYEQYF
14,TRBJ2-5,TRBD1,TRBV7-2,NA,TGTGCCAGCAGCCCTTGGACAGGTCAAGAGACCCAGTACTTC,CASSPWTGQETQYF
13,TRBJ1-1,NA,TRBV4-2,NA,TGTGCCAGCAGCCAAGAACGGGGGGGAGAAGCTTTCTTT,CASSQERGGEAFF
14,TRBJ2-5,TRBD1,TRBV7-2,NA,TGTGCCAGCAGCCTTCGTGGGACAGGGGAGACCCAGTACTTC,CASSLRGTGETQYF
13,TRBJ2-7,NA,TRBV10-1,NA,TGCGCCAGCAGTGGTACTGTCTCCTACGAGCAGTACTTC,CASSGTVSYEQYF
17,TRBJ2-5,TRBD2,TRBV12-5,NA,TGTGCTAGTGGTTTGGGGAGCGGGGGGGCGAGGAGAGAGACCCAGTACTTC,CASGLGSGGARRETQYF
16,TRBJ2-5,TRBD2,TRBV9,NA,TGTGCCAGCAGCGAACCGGGACTAGCGGGAGGGGAGACCCAGTACTTC,CASSEPGLAGGETQYF
13,TRBJ2-5,NA,TRBV9,NA,TGTGCCAGCAGCTCCGGGCGGGCGGAGACCCAGTACTTC,CASSSGRAETQYF
16,TRBJ2-6,NA,TRBV12-5,few,TGTGCTAGTGGGGCCCAGGGTTCGTCTGGGGCCAACGTCCTGACTTTC,CASGAQGSSGANVLTF
17,TRBJ2-1,TRBD2,TRBV5-5,few,TGTGCCAGCAGCTCACAAATGGTCCTAGCGGGCCTTAATGAGCAGTTCTTC,CASSSQMVLAGLNEQFF
16,TRBJ2-3,TRBD1,TRBV5-6,few,TGTGCCAGCAGCCCGGGCCGGGACAGACGCACAGATACGCAGTATTTT,CASSPGRDRRTDTQYF
12,TRBJ2-7,NA,TRBV27,once,TGTGCCAGGGACACACAATCCTACGAGCAGTACTTC,CARDTQSYEQYF
14,TRBJ2-3,NA,TRBV5-4,NA,TGTGCCAGCAGCCTCCTATCTAACACAGATACGCAGTATTTT,CASSLLSNTDTQYF
14,TRBJ1-2,NA,TRBV4-3,NA,TGCGCCAGCAGCCAAGTCGGGGGGAACTATGGCTACACCTTC,CASSQVGGNYGYTF
15,TRBJ2-1,NA,TRBV5-5,NA,TGTGCCAGCAGCCCTCCGGGACTCCGATACAATGAGCAGTTCTTC,CASSPPGLRYNEQFF
15,TRBJ2-1,TRBD2,TRBV11-2,NA,TGTGCCAGCAGCACCCGGGGACTAGATTACAATGAGCAGTTCTTC,CASSTRGLDYNEQFF
15,TRBJ2-6,NA,TRBV6-5,NA,TGTGCCAGCAGTTCCCAGTTTGCTGGGGCCAACGTCCTGACTTTC,CASSSQFAGANVLTF
15,TRBJ1-1,TRBD1,TRBV6-6,NA,TGTGCCAGCAGGCCCGGGACAGGGAAGAACACTGAAGCTTTCTTT,CASRPGTGKNTEAFF
15,TRBJ2-3,TRBD2,TRBV6-5,NA,TGTGCCAGCAGCCTAGCGGGGACCAGCACAGATACGCAGTATTTT,CASSLAGTSTDTQYF
15,TRBJ1-2,TRBD1,TRBV9,NA,TGTGCCAGCAGCGTAGGAGGGGGCATCAACTATGGCTACACCTTC,CASSVGGGINYGYTF
16,TRBJ2-2,TRBD2,TRBV5-4,few,TGTGCCAGCAGCGTGGGGGTAGCGGGAGATATCGGGGAGCTGTTTTTT,CASSVGVAGDIGELFF
16,TRBJ2-7,TRBD1,TRBV5-4,NA,TGTGCCAGCAGCGTTGGGGGGACAGGAATGGGCTACGAGCAGTACTTC,CASSVGGTGMGYEQYF
12,TRBJ2-5,TRBD2,TRBV30,NA,TGTGCCTGGAGGCGGGGGGGAGAGACCCAGTACTTC,CAWRRGGETQYF
16,TRBJ2-3,NA,TRBV7-2,once,TGTGCCAGCAGCCGGAGGCGGCTAGCTAGCACAGATACGCAGTATTTT,CASSRRRLASTDTQYF
14,TRBJ2-7,NA,TRBV29-1,few,TGCAGCGTGAGGGGGGACAGAAGTTATTACGAGCAGTACTTC,CSVRGDRSYYEQYF
16,TRBJ2-3,NA,TRBV7-2,few,TGTGCCAGCAGCTTTACTCTGGGGGCCCGCACAGATACGCAGTATTTT,CASSFTLGARTDTQYF
14,TRBJ1-1,NA,TRBV27,NA,TGTGCCAGCAGTTTATCTGGGCAGAACACTGAAGCTTTCTTT,CASSLSGQNTEAFF
17,TRBJ2-2,TRBD2,TRBV4-3,NA,TGCGCCAGCAGCCAAGATCGGGGGGGGACTAGCACCGGGGAGCTGTTTTTT,CASSQDRGGTSTGELFF
18,TRBJ2-3,TRBD2,TRBV9,NA,TGTGCCAGCAGCGTAGCTGCGGCTAGCGGGGGGGCCCTTGATACGCAGTATTTT,CASSVAAASGGALDTQYF
16,TRBJ1-1,NA,TRBV5-6,NA,TGTGCCAGCAGCCGGAGGGCGGTTATAATGAACACTGAAGCTTTCTTT,CASSRRAVIMNTEAFF
15,TRBJ1-1,NA,TRBV19,medium-sized,TGTGCCAGTAGTATTCAGGGTTTGGCGAACACTGAAGCTTTCTTT,CASSIQGLANTEAFF
16,TRBJ2-2,TRBD1,TRBV19,NA,TGTGCCAGTACCCGACTGGACAGGGCGGCGGTCGGGGAGCTGTTTTTT,CASTRLDRAAVGELFF
14,TRBJ1-2,NA,TRBV6-6,once,TGTGCTGCATGGGGCACAGTATCTAACTATGGCTACACCTTC,CAAWGTVSNYGYTF
17,TRBJ2-4,TRBD2,TRBV7-2,NA,TGTGCCAGCAGCTCTCGTGGCGGGGGGGCTCGATCCCTCATTCAGTACTTC,CASSSRGGGARSLIQYF
18,TRBJ2-1,TRBD2,TRBV4-2,few,TGTGCCAGCAGCCAAGATGACGCGGGAGGTGGGATAAGCAATGAGCAGTTCTTC,CASSQDDAGGGISNEQFF
15,TRBJ2-1,TRBD2,TRBV5-4,NA,TGTGCCAGCAGCCGAGGGAGCGGGAGACCCCATGAGCAGTTCTTC,CASSRGSGRPHEQFF
13,TRBJ2-7,NA,TRBV19,NA,TGTGCCAGTAGTATAGACCCAGCAGGCGAGCAGTACTTC,CASSIDPAGEQYF
14,TRBJ2-7,NA,TRBV4-1,NA,TGCGCCAGCAGCCAAGCGAGTCTCTCCTACGAGCAGTACTTC,CASSQASLSYEQYF
15,TRBJ1-2,TRBD1,TRBV28,NA,TGTGCCAGCAGTTCCTTAGGGACAGGCGACTATGGCTACACCTTC,CASSSLGTGDYGYTF
16,TRBJ2-3,TRBD2,TRBV11-2,NA,TGTGCCAGCAGCCTCGGGACTAGCGGAAACACAGATACGCAGTATTTT,CASSLGTSGNTDTQYF
12,TRBJ2-7,NA,TRBV18,NA,TGTGCCAGCTCGGGGGGGCACATGTCGCAGTACTTC,CASSGGHMSQYF
14,TRBJ1-4,NA,TRBV19,NA,TGTGCCAGTAGGATCCGGGGGTCGGATGAAAAACTGTTTTTT,CASRIRGSDEKLFF
15,TRBJ1-3,TRBD1,TRBV4-2,NA,TGTGCCAGCAGCCTCACAGGCAGGGGGCTCAACACCATATATTTT,CASSLTGRGLNTIYF
13,TRBJ1-2,NA,TRBV19,NA,TGTGCCAGTAGTATAGAGGCAGACTATGGCTACACCTTC,CASSIEADYGYTF
17,TRBJ2-5,TRBD2,TRBV5-1,NA,TGCGCCAGCAGCCTGCGCTCCCAAGCGGGAGGCGGAGAGGCCCAGTACTTC,CASSLRSQAGGGEAQYF
15,TRBJ2-5,TRBD2,TRBV4-1,NA,TGCGCCAGCAGCCAAGAGGGACTAGCTGGAGAGACCCAGTACTTC,CASSQEGLAGETQYF